The clone carrying this TCR beta chain was observed a few times. Antigen unknown. A single record per CDR3 protein comes from TCRdb applying MiXCR to the RT-PCR reads. The table lists around 750,000 distinct CDR3 sequences, less than 25% of them singletons. These data come from a study of response to subunit inactivated influenza vaccine. Study-wide results and limits: New T cells are recruited in small numbers by each seasonal influenza vaccination, according to the authors' suggestion.

This specimen consisted of PBMCs from blood, obtained less than 6 days after vaccination. The clonotype originates from a man aged 45-65 years who received an inactivated influenza vaccine.

As DNA, the CDR3 is TGCGCCAGCAGCTTGGGTGACAGGCCTTCCTACAATGAGCAGTTCTTC. Its protein product is CASSLGDRPSYNEQFF. The chain joins TRBV5-1 to TRBJ2-1, with D possibly TRBD1 on 6 matching bases. The length of the CDR3 is 16 residues. The germline V gene has CDR1 SGHRS and CDR2 YFSETQ. V was shortened by 0 bases and J by 1 base, with 11 bases between the two germline ends.